This T cell receptor (beta chain) was found in a study of T cell responses to AZD1222 COVID-19 vaccine. Turning to this clone: As yet, its antigen is unknown.

Germline V lookup: CDR1 MNHEY, CDR2 SVGAGI. The CDR3 has 13 amino acids. The germline V and J ends were trimmed by 4 bases and 1 base, with 5 bases remaining between them. Study-level results: A mostly white British donor set with more females was recruited, and clonal diversity was possibly underestimated. Repertoire sampling was restricted to post-peak T cell response timepoints.

Only in-frame clones appear in the TCRdb table, and some are missing; sequencing was by immunoSEQ multiplex PCR. In the table there are more than 85,000 clones, 70% to 85% of which are singletons. This chain connects TRBV6-5 to TRBJ2-1, with D hard to call. This specimen consisted of peripheral blood, obtained on day 0 of AZD1222 vaccination. The origin of this receptor is an adult in good health. The CDR3 DNA is TGTGCCAGCAGTTTCGGATCCTACAATGAGCAGTTCTTC. Its protein product is CASSFGSYNEQFF.